Listed below are T cell receptor beta chains from one sample, sequenced in a study of vaccination and CD4 T cells after COVID-19. TCRdb ran MiXCR on the PCR reads and lists one entry per CDR3 protein. The sample records under 9,000 distinct CDR3 sequences, just over 70% being singletons. Their cognate antigens are unknown. Specimen: CD4+ T cells from blood, cultured in vitro. The receptors were gathered from a human donor in good health. The CDR3 runs from the conserved cysteine through the conserved F or W.

V gene,CDR3 protein
TRBV5-6,CASSPVGLENTEAFF
TRBV24-1,CATSDLGLDTQYF
TRBV6-1,CASSAPSSYNSPLHF
TRBV2,CASSEEGKQFF
TRBV6-1,CAGSRAGDPHEQYF
TRBV3-1,CASSSSYNSPLHF
TRBV6-1,CASSEGPANYGYTF
TRBV20-1,CSAREARGSNQPQHF
TRBV7-2,CASSLGQGIGEAFF
TRBV19,CASSSGVGQPQHF
TRBV6-2/TRBV6-3,CASSPLAVSGGYTF
TRBV7-2,CASSLAAGHYGYTF
TRBV7-9,CASSRGDRIQETQYF
TRBV7-6,CASSGRGLGELFF
TRBV7-4,CASSTTDHSNQPQHF
TRBV19,CASSTGTGVPNEKLFF
TRBV30,CAWDRQANTEAFF
TRBV2,CASSVRTYGYTF
TRBV11-3,CASSSTRDASYGNTIYF
TRBV5-4,CASSLGGGALGYGYTF
TRBV6-1,CASSPTGSTDTQYF
TRBV12-3/TRBV12-4,CASREGASIEKLFF
TRBV7-6,CASSLDSSTDTQYF
TRBV20-1,CSAKPGTGNSPLHF
TRBV7-2,CASSSDTGTGFETQYF
TRBV27,CASSIAPTGTYTF
TRBV6-1,CASRRGNTGELFF
TRBV30,CAWSRDRPKGYTF
TRBV2,CASRGDRATEAFF
TRBV30,CAWSDGRDQPQHF
TRBV7-8,CASSSAISGAADTQYF
TRBV11-3,CASSWESGAYEQYF
TRBV6-1,CASSGTGWAQYF
TRBV7-2,CASSLAPPGAAYEQYF
TRBV6-5,CASSYDAQDLINYGYTF
TRBV19,CASSISGDLYGYTF
TRBV28,CASTPGRAFGETQYF
TRBV19,CASSPGYSSNQPQHF
TRBV9,CASSVGGTNYGYTF
TRBV15,CATSRAVGNLNTEAFF